These 17 T cell receptor beta chains were sequenced from one sample in a study of T cell responses to AZD1222 COVID-19 vaccine (dated by TCRdb to the early 2020s). Interpreted using the paper, the time point label stands for: baseline before first vaccination. Receptors were amplified or captured by the immunoSEQ multiplex PCR assay. TCRdb retrieved this table from immuneACCESS and kept in-frame rearrangements only. Not all clones are present; in checked studies, unresolved V genes account for under half, and no reason is known for the remainder. A total of roughly 100,000 clones appear in this sample, around 84% of them only once. Together, the top ten hold about 1.5% of the sample. This specimen was peripheral blood, taken on day 0 of AZD1222 vaccination. These receptor sequences come from an adult in good health.

The chain recombines TRBV5-1 with TRBJ2-3; D is uncertain. Trimming removed 3 bases at V and 4 bases at J, with 6 bases between. CDR1 is SGHRS and CDR2 is YFSETQ in the germline V gene. The CDR3 totals 12 residues. Here the CDR3 DNA reads TGCGCCAGCAGCTCGACCCCAGATACGCAGTATTTT. It is translated as CASSSTPDTQYF.

The V gene is TRBV28, the J gene TRBJ1-1, with D unresolved. V lost 1 base and J 4 bases, leaving 10 bases between the germline ends. The CDR3 extends over 14 amino acids. Germline V gene lookup returns CDR1 MDHEN and CDR2 SYDVKM. This CDR3 is CASSLSAAPTEAFF. The CDR3 DNA is TGTGCCAGCAGTTTATCGGCCGCGCCCACTGAAGCTTTCTTT.

This sequence joins TRBV5-4 and TRBJ2-2; no firm D call. The CDR3 is made up of 15 amino acids. Germline CDR1 SGHNT, CDR2 YYREEE (reference sequence). Deletions cut 0 bases from V and 5 bases from J, with 11 bases between. CDR3 coding DNA: TGTGCCAGCAGCTTGGAGCTAACCGGGACCGGGGAGCTGTTTTTT. Translated, it gives CASSLELTGTGELFF.

The genes are TRBV7-3 and TRBJ1-1; the D is unclear. V was shortened by 2 bases and J by 1 base, with 11 bases between the two germline ends. Germline V lookup: CDR1 SGHTA, CDR2 FQGTGA. The CDR3 runs to 15 residues. The CDR3 DNA reads TGTGCCAGCAGCTTAGTTGGGTCTGGGAACACTGAAGCTTTCTTT. This encodes CASSLVGSGNTEAFF. Together with reference TRBV7-3 and TRBJ1-1, the CDR3 gives the full variable domain: GAGVSQTPSNKVTEKGKYVELRCDPISGHTALYWYRQSLGQGPEFLIYFQGTGAADDSGLPNDRFFAVRPEGSVSTLKIQRTERGDSAVYLCASSLVGSGNTEAFFGQGTRLTVV.

Here the CDR3 DNA reads TGTGCCAGCAGCTTACCCGGGAGATCCATCTACGAGCAGTACTTC. It specifies CASSLPGRSIYEQYF. The chain is built from TRBV7-7 and TRBJ2-7; the D gene is possibly TRBD2 (6 bases). This CDR3 is built from 15 residues. The germline V gene has CDR1 SSHAT and CDR2 FNYEAQ (reference sequence). Between the trimmed V and J ends, which lost 2 bases and 3 bases, there was a span of 14 bases.

The rearrangement joins TRBV27 to TRBJ2-1; no clear D. V gave up 0 bases and J gave up 7 bases, with 7 bases separating them. Germline assignment: CDR1 MNHEY and CDR2 SMNVEV (reference sequence). CDR3 length equals 13 residues. CDR3 sequence: CASSLSSRNEQFF. CDR3 nucleotides: TGTGCCAGCAGTTTATCTAGCCGGAATGAGCAGTTCTTC.

The chain joins TRBV11-2 to TRBJ1-5; no clear D gene. The ends were cut back, 0 bases at V and 6 bases at J, with 9 bases in the middle. Germline values: CDR1 SGHAT, CDR2 FQNNGV. This CDR3 contains 14 residues. This chain's CDR3 is CASSLEGLSQPQHF. The DNA for the CDR3 is TGTGCCAGCAGCTTAGAGGGGTTGAGTCAGCCCCAGCATTTT. Full variable domain (remainder filled in from reference TRBV11-2 and TRBJ1-5): EAGVAQSPRYKIIEKRQSVAFWCNPISGHATLYWYQQILGQGPKLLIQFQNNGVVDDSQLPKDRFSAERLKGVDSTLKIQPAKLEDSAVYLCASSLEGLSQPQHFGDGTRLSIL.

The J gene is TRBJ2-1, the V gene TRBV18; either TRBD1 or TRBD2 may supply D (5 bases each). This CDR3 spans 14 amino acids. V was cut by 8 bases and J by 6 bases, with 17 bases left in between. Looked up from germline, CDR1 is KGHSH and CDR2 is LQKENI. The DNA of the CDR3 is TGTGCCAGCGCGAGCGAGACGGGACCCAATGAGCAGTTCTTC. Its protein product is CASASETGPNEQFF.

The chain has TRBV9 and TRBJ2-2, with D unresolved. This CDR3 contains 13 residues. Germline V gene data show CDR1 as SGDLS and CDR2 as YYNGEE. The V gene lost 3 bases and the J gene lost 6 bases, with 9 bases spanning the gap. CDR3 sequence reads: CASSAQASGELFF. In nucleotides, the CDR3 is TGTGCCAGCAGCGCTCAGGCTTCCGGGGAGCTGTTTTTT.

J is TRBJ1-6 and V is TRBV3-1 (or the pseudogene TRBV3-2); maybe TRBD1 (5 bases). V gave up 1 base and J gave up 9 bases, with 13 bases separating them. CDR1 and CDR2 (germline): LGHDT, YNNKEL (reference sequence). CDR3 length: 15 residues. In DNA form, the CDR3 reads TGTGCCAGCAGCCAAGGGGGGGAAGGTACTTCACCCCTCCACTTT. Encoded protein: CASSQGGEGTSPLHF.

This sequence joins TRBV6-5 and TRBJ1-2; 8 positions agree with TRBD1. J gave up 6 bases and V 2 bases, and 8 bases lay outside the gene matches. Germline V lookup: CDR1 MNHEY, CDR2 SVGAGI. CDR3 length equals 15 residues. In DNA, the CDR3 is TGTGCCAGCAGTTACCGCCCTCAGGGGGCGGATGGCTACACCTTC. This gives the protein CASSYRPQGADGYTF.

The J gene is TRBJ2-1, the V gene TRBV3-1 (or the pseudogene TRBV3-2); D ambiguous. This CDR3 spans 14 amino acids. The germline V and J ends were trimmed by 1 base and 6 bases, with 10 bases remaining between them. Germline V gene data show CDR1 as LGHDT and CDR2 as YNNKEL (reference sequence). The CDR3 protein is CASSQGWDGNEQFF. DNA for the CDR3: TGTGCCAGCAGCCAAGGGTGGGATGGCAATGAGCAGTTCTTC.

V and J are TRBV11-2 and TRBJ2-7; D tentatively reads TRBD1 or TRBD2 (6 bases each). This CDR3 is 15 amino acids long. The V and J ends lost 1 base and 1 base respectively, with 11 bases between them. The V gene's germline CDR1 is SGHAT and CDR2 FQNNGV. CDR3 bases: TGTGCCAGCAGCTTAGGGGCGGGACAATCCTACGAGCAGTACTTC. It encodes CASSLGAGQSYEQYF.

The chain uses TRBV6-1 and TRBJ1-2, with TRBD1 matching over 9 bases. J lost 4 bases, V lost 4 bases, and 19 bases had no gene match. From germline, CDR1 is MNHNS and CDR2 SASEGT. CDR3 length equals 19 residues. The CDR3 is CASSVVGGTGTLGRYGYTF. CDR3 nucleotides: TGTGCCAGCAGTGTGGTCGGCGGGACAGGGACCCTCGGGCGCTATGGCTACACCTTC.

This sequence joins TRBV5-1 and TRBJ2-5, with a tentative D call TRBD1 (6 bases). The germline V and J ends were trimmed by 4 bases and 5 bases, with 15 bases remaining between them. Germline V gives CDR1 SGHRS, CDR2 YFSETQ. The CDR3 totals 14 residues. CDR3 DNA sequence: TGCGCCAGCAGCCAAACAGGGAGTGCGGAGACCCAGTACTTC. Amino acid sequence: CASSQTGSAETQYF.

This chain links TRBV7-8 with TRBJ1-2; possible D gene TRBD1, 6 bases. Trimming shortened V by 5 bases and J by 2 bases, and 12 bases separated the two germline ends. CDR3 length: 14 residues. Germline assignment: CDR1 SGHVS and CDR2 FQNEAQ. The CDR3 protein is CASSPTDRNYGYTF. The CDR3 coding sequence is TGTGCCAGCAGCCCAACTGACAGGAACTATGGCTACACCTTC. Filled out from reference TRBV7-8 and TRBJ1-2, the complete variable domain reads GAGVSQSPRYKVAKRGQDVALRCDPISGHVSLFWYQQALGQGPEFLTYFQNEAQLDKSGLPSDRFFAERPEGSVSTLKIQRTQQEDSAVYLCASSPTDRNYGYTFGSGTRLTVV.

This clone was counted a single time. V usage is TRBV6-5 and J usage is TRBJ2-7; D gene unclear. There are 13 residues in the CDR3. Per germline, CDR1 MNHEY and CDR2 SVGAGI. The V gene lost 6 bases and the J gene lost 3 bases, with 12 bases spanning the gap. This chain's CDR3 is CASSALGYYEQYF. DNA of the CDR3: TGTGCCAGCAGCGCCTTGGGGTACTACGAGCAGTACTTC.